The source of this T cell receptor beta chain is a study of identical twins. This clonotype has a handful of counts. Its antigen remains unknown. Trimming took 2 bases from V and 10 from J, leaving 12 bases between them. In germline, CDR1 is MNHNS, CDR2 SASEGT. The CDR3 runs 13 residues. TCRdb reprocessed the 5' RACE reads via MiXCR and lists one record per CDR3 protein. The sample lists about 1.7 million distinct CDR3 sequences; 25% to 35% were seen once. Study observations and caveats: Memory repertoires lacked the insertion deficit that abundant cord blood beta clonotypes showed.

The chain joins TRBV6-1 to TRBJ2-1; no clear D. The receptor comes from a newborn girl in good health. The material sequenced was cord blood. CDR3 sequence (DNA): TGTGCCAGCAGTGAATCGATTAGTGGGGAGCAGTTCTTC. It translates to CASSESISGEQFF.